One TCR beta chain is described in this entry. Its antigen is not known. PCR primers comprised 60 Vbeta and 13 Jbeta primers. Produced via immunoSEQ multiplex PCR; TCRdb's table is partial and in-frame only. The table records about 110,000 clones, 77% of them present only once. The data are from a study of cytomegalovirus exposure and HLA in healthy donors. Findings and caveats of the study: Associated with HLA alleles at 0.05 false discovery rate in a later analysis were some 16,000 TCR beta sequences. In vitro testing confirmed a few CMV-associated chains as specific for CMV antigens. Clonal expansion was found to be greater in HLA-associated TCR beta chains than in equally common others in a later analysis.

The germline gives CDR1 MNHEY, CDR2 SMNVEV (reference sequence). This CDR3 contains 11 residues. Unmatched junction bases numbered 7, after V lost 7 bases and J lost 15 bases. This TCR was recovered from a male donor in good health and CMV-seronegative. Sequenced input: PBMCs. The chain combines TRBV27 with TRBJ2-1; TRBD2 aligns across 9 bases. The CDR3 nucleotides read TGTGCCAGCAAAACCGGGACTAGCCGGTTCTTC. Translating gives CASKTGTSRFF.